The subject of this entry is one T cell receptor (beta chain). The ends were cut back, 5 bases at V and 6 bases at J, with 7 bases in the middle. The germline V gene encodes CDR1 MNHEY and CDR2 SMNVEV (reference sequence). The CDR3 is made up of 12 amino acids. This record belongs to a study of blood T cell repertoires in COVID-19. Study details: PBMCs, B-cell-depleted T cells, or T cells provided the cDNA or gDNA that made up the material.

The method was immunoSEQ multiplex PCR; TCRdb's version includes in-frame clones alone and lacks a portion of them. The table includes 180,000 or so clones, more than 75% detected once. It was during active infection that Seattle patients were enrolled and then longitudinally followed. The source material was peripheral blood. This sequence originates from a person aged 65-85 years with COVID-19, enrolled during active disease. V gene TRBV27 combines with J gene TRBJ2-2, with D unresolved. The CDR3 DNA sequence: TGTGCCAGCAGTCTTCCTGCCGGGGAGCTGTTTTTT. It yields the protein CASSLPAGELFF.